This entry lists 26 T cell receptor beta chains sequenced from one sample in a study of Tregs in tolerant kidney transplant recipients. The nonmyeloablative bone marrow transplants came from related graft donors, with transient mixed chimerism. Repertoires were generated with immunoSEQ multiplex PCR, while TCRdb's copy carries only in-frame clones and drops some. The table lists tens of thousands of clones, approximately 91% of them singletons. The starting material was CD8+ T cells from blood (PBMCs), obtained 24 months after the transplant. The receptors come from a human patient who received a combined kidney and bone marrow transplant. Some T cells here may be from the graft donor.

The chain joins TRBV7-3 to TRBJ2-3; TRBD2 agrees at 7 bases. Germline V gene data show CDR1 as SGHTA and CDR2 as FQGTGA. The trim removed 3 bases at V and 1 base at J, leaving 1 base unmatched. CDR3 size: 14 residues. CDR3 sequence (DNA): TGTGCCAGCAGCTTCGCGGGGGGCACAGATACGCAGTATTTT. Translation gives CASSFAGGTDTQYF.

This chain uses TRBV7-9 with TRBJ2-1, with TRBD1 as a possible D gene (6 bases). With 2 bases removed from V and 12 bases from J, the gap between germline ends came to 20 bases. Germline V gives CDR1 SEHNR, CDR2 FQNEAQ (reference sequence). This CDR3 comprises 15 residues. CDR3 DNA sequence: TGTGCCAGCAGCTTAACGGAGCCAGGGGAAGTTGGGCAGTTCTTC. This encodes CASSLTEPGEVGQFF.

The chain combines TRBV14 with TRBJ2-7, with D possibly being TRBD1 (6 bases). The CDR3 is 13 residues long. The germline V gene encodes CDR1 SGHDN and CDR2 FVKESK. The V gene lost 4 bases and the J gene lost 3 bases, with 10 bases spanning the gap. CDR3 amino acids: CASSRDTSYEQYF. As DNA, the CDR3 is TGTGCCAGCAGCCGGGACACGAGCTACGAGCAGTACTTC.

The J gene is TRBJ2-3, the V gene TRBV5-4; TRBD2 matches 8 bases. The CDR3 covers 14 residues. With 7 bases clipped from V and 4 bases from J, the junction kept 8 bases outside the gene matches. Germline V gives CDR1 SGHNT, CDR2 YYREEE (reference sequence). CDR3 nucleotide sequence: TGTGCCAGCCAGCGGATAGCGGGACCAGATACGCAGTATTTT. Translation gives CASQRIAGPDTQYF.

J is TRBJ2-2 and V is TRBV27; 13 nucleotides align to TRBD2. The germline V gene has CDR1 MNHEY and CDR2 SMNVEV (reference sequence). The CDR3 loop spans 21 amino acids. The V and J ends lost 5 bases and 0 bases, in that order; junction bases with no gene match: 15. CDR3 sequence reads: CASSLDTGTSGIWANTGELFF. CDR3 DNA sequence: TGTGCCAGCAGTCTCGACACCGGGACTAGCGGGATCTGGGCGAACACCGGGGAGCTGTTTTTT.

V usage is TRBV5-1 and J usage is TRBJ2-3; 12 bases are shared with TRBD2. The V and J ends lost 5 bases and 0 bases, in that order; junction bases with no gene match: 4. The CDR3 totals 16 residues. Germline V CDR1 and CDR2: SGHRS, YFSETQ. The CDR3 sequence: CASRYGLAGSTDTQYF. CDR3 DNA sequence: TGCGCCAGCAGATACGGACTAGCGGGGAGCACAGATACGCAGTATTTT.

J is TRBJ2-7 and V is TRBV13; weak D call: TRBD1 (6 bases). Trimming cost V 4 bases and J 4 bases, with 14 bases left between them. Germline V lookup: CDR1 PRHDT, CDR2 FYEKMQ (reference sequence). The CDR3 covers 14 residues. Here the CDR3 DNA reads TGTGCCAGCAGCTGGGGGCAGGGGAGATACGAGCAGTACTTC. Translation: CASSWGQGRYEQYF.

The chain links TRBV6-5 to TRBJ2-7, with D possibly being TRBD1 (6 bases). Trimming took off 0 bases at V and 2 bases at J, with 14 bases between the two ends. Germline V gene lookup returns CDR1 MNHEY and CDR2 SVGAGI. This CDR3 comprises 16 residues. The CDR3 nucleotides read TGTGCCAGCAGTTACTCGTACGAGGGGGAACCCTACGAGCAGTACTTC. Protein product: CASSYSYEGEPYEQYF.

The chain couples TRBV5-4 to TRBJ2-3; 7 positions agree with TRBD2. CDR1 SGHNT and CDR2 YYREEE come from the germline V gene (reference sequence). The CDR3 totals 15 residues. Unmatched junction bases numbered 6, after V lost 4 bases and J lost 1 base. The DNA of the CDR3 is TGTGCCAGCAGCGCCGCGAGCGGGGGCACAGATACGCAGTATTTT. It encodes CASSAASGGTDTQYF.

This clone was counted a few times. The rearrangement joins TRBV4-1 to TRBJ1-3, with D perhaps TRBD1 (5 bases). Trimming removed 3 bases from V and 4 bases from J, with 13 bases in between. The CDR3 extends over 15 amino acids. Germline CDR1 reads MGHRA; CDR2 reads YSYEKL. CDR3 sequence reads: CASSQDRQSGNTIYF. CDR3 coding DNA: TGCGCCAGCAGCCAGGATAGACAGTCCGGAAACACCATATATTTT.

This chain connects TRBV4-3 to TRBJ1-2; 8 bases agree with TRBD1. The ends lost 1 base at V and 4 bases at J; junction bases unmatched: 5. Germline loops: CDR1 LGHNA, CDR2 YSLEER. CDR3 length equals 15 residues. The CDR3 protein is CASSQVATGVYGYTF. The CDR3 region has the DNA TGCGCCAGCAGCCAAGTCGCGACAGGGGTCTATGGCTACACCTTC.

The table lists this clone with a count of one. The J gene is TRBJ2-7, the V gene TRBV5-6; weak D call: TRBD2 (6 bases). V shed 2 bases and J shed 8 bases, with 17 bases lying between them. This CDR3 comprises 14 residues. Germline V gene sequence: CDR1 SGHDT, CDR2 YYEEEE. Here the CDR3 DNA reads TGTGCCAGCAGCTTCCCGGGACTGGATAACAAGCAGTACTTC. It translates to CASSFPGLDNKQYF.

The chain couples TRBV13 to TRBJ2-7; 10 bases fit TRBD1. V was pared by 5 bases and J by 5 bases, with 6 bases of the junction left unmatched. The CDR3 length is 14 residues. Germline lookup yields CDR1 PRHDT and CDR2 FYEKMQ (reference sequence). This chain's CDR3 is CASSRRDRGNEQYF. DNA for the CDR3: TGTGCCAGCAGCCGCCGGGACAGGGGTAACGAGCAGTACTTC.

The chain combines TRBV25-1 with TRBJ2-2; 9 bases fit TRBD1. V was clipped by 1 base and J by 4 bases; unmatched bases: 4. Germline V lookup: CDR1 MGHDK, CDR2 SYGVNS. CDR3 length: 16 residues. The CDR3 DNA sequence: TGTGCCAGCAGTGAATGGGGACAGGGTTCCACCGGGGAGCTGTTTTTT. Protein: CASSEWGQGSTGELFF.

This rearrangement joins TRBV2 to TRBJ2-2; no clear D. The germline V gene has CDR1 SNHLY and CDR2 FYNNEI. Trimming left V 4 bases short and J 5 bases short, with 8 bases between. The CDR3 is 13 amino acids. The CDR3 coding sequence is TGTGCCAGCAGTGCAGGCATTACCGGGGAGCTGTTTTTT. Its protein product is CASSAGITGELFF.

The count of this clone is one. The rearrangement joins TRBV5-1 to TRBJ1-5; weak D call: TRBD1 (5 bases). The CDR3 consists of 14 residues. Trimming stripped 4 bases from V and 4 bases from J, with 12 bases between. Germline CDR1 and CDR2: SGHRS and YFSETQ. The CDR3 reads CASSLDRKNQPQHF. The CDR3 DNA reads TGCGCCAGCAGCCTCGACAGAAAGAATCAGCCCCAGCATTTT. Full variable domain (remainder filled in from reference TRBV5-1 and TRBJ1-5): KAGVTQTPRYLIKTRGQQVTLSCSPISGHRSVSWYQQTPGQGLQFLFEYFSETQRNKGNFPGRFSGRQFSNSRSEMNVSTLELGDSALYLCASSLDRKNQPQHFGDGTRLSIL.

The rearrangement uses TRBV20-1 and TRBJ2-7; D gene uncertain. The CDR3 has 9 residues. CDR1 is DFQATT, CDR2 SNEGSKA, per germline (reference sequence). The CDR3 loop reads CICIYEQYF. In DNA form, the CDR3 reads TGCATTTGTATCTACGAGCAGTACTTC.

This chain connects TRBV2 to TRBJ2-4; D is unresolved. Germline CDR1 reads SNHLY; CDR2 reads FYNNEI. V was cut by 3 bases and J by 1 base, with 7 bases left in between. The CDR3 totals 14 residues. The DNA for the CDR3 is TGTGCCAGCAGTGATCCTGAGGCCAAAAACATTCAGTACTTC. This encodes CASSDPEAKNIQYF.

The chain carries TRBV7-3 and TRBJ2-3; D is perhaps TRBD2 (7 bases). The CDR3 extends over 15 amino acids. Germline V CDR1 and CDR2: SGHTA, FQGTGA. V lost 4 bases to trimming and J lost 1 base, with 12 bases between them. CDR3 region: CASSSGGGGTDTQYF. CDR3 bases: TGTGCCAGCAGCTCTGGAGGGGGGGGCACAGATACGCAGTATTTT.

This chain joins TRBV11-3 and TRBJ1-3; D is perhaps TRBD1 (6 bases). Germline loops: CDR1 SGHNT, CDR2 YENEEA. Trimming pared 2 bases from V and 4 bases from J, leaving 12 bases between. CDR3 size: 15 residues. The CDR3 DNA sequence: TGTGCCAGCAGCTTAACAGGGTCAGAAGGAAACACCATATATTTT. This encodes CASSLTGSEGNTIYF.

V is TRBV7-3 and J is TRBJ2-5; 7 nucleotides line up with TRBD2. Trimming took 3 bases from V and 4 from J; bases not matched to a gene: 8. Germline CDR1 SGHTA, CDR2 FQGTGA. This CDR3 is built from 15 residues. In nucleotides, the CDR3 is TGTGCCAGCAGCTTGGGGGGAGGGCCAGGAGAGACCCAGTACTTC. It codes for CASSLGGGPGETQYF.

This chain joins TRBV4-1 and TRBJ1-5; D may be TRBD1 (6 bases). From germline, CDR1 is MGHRA and CDR2 YSYEKL. This CDR3 is 17 amino acids long. Trimming took 0 bases from V and 0 from J, leaving 12 bases between them. This CDR3 is CASSQEPRGDSNQPQHF. The DNA of the CDR3 is TGCGCCAGCAGCCAAGAACCCAGGGGAGATAGCAATCAGCCCCAGCATTTT.

The chain links TRBV4-1 to TRBJ2-1, with D possibly matching TRBD2 (6 bases). V lost 1 base to trimming and J lost 3 bases, with 13 bases between them. The CDR3 length is 16 residues. The germline V gene encodes CDR1 MGHRA and CDR2 YSYEKL. This CDR3 is CASSQVGGERYNEQFF. The CDR3 DNA follows: TGCGCCAGCAGCCAAGTAGGAGGGGAGCGCTACAATGAGCAGTTCTTC.

This clone was found once. The J gene is TRBJ2-3, the V gene TRBV5-1; 10 bases agree with TRBD2. This CDR3 contains 17 residues. Germline trimming cut 0 bases from V and 3 bases from J; bases unmatched to any gene: 7. Per the germline V gene, CDR1 is SGHRS and CDR2 is YFSETQ. The CDR3 coding sequence is TGCGCCAGCAGCTTGGCCTCTAGCGGGAGAACAACAGATACGCAGTATTTT. Its protein is CASSLASSGRTTDTQYF.

The chain employs TRBV7-9 and TRBJ2-3, with 9 bases fitting TRBD1. V trimming: 5 bases; J trimming: 5 bases; junction bases outside the gene matches: 11. This CDR3 spans 16 amino acids. Germline loops: CDR1 SEHNR, CDR2 FQNEAQ (reference sequence). The CDR3 DNA is TGTGCCAGCAGCCCGGGGACAGGGCCCCTGATAGATACGCAGTATTTT. It yields the protein CASSPGTGPLIDTQYF.

The rearrangement uses TRBV27 and TRBJ1-6; perhaps TRBD1 as D (5 bases). Germline values: CDR1 MNHEY, CDR2 SMNVEV (reference sequence). The CDR3 is made up of 13 amino acids. The V end was cut by 7 bases, the J end by 9 bases, with 13 bases between. DNA of the CDR3: TGTGCCAGCAAAGGCGGTGGGGCTTCACCCCTCCACTTT. Translated: CASKGGGASPLHF.